This T cell receptor beta chain came from a study of T cells after yellow fever vaccination. From the 5' RACE reads, TCRdb called clonotypes with MiXCR, one entry per CDR3 protein. Seen here are 350,000 to 450,000 distinct CDR3 sequences, around a sixth observed once, and the top ten hold 15% to 20%. The CDR3 is 16 amino acids. CDR1 is SGHKS and CDR2 is YYEKEE in the germline V gene (reference sequence). The ends lost 0 bases at V and 7 bases at J; junction bases unmatched: 7. Study-wide results and limits: Researchers cautioned that FACS-sorted repertoires could harbor abundant clonotypes contaminating from the bulk population.

This clonotype was seen only a few times. Its specificity is unknown. This TCR derives from a young man who received the YFV17D yellow fever vaccine. This chain links TRBV5-5 with TRBJ1-2; 12 positions match TRBD1. This specimen was PBMCs, taken before the yellow fever booster vaccination. CDR3 sequence (DNA): TGTGCCAGCAGCTTGGAACAGGGACAGGGGGCGAGTGGCTACACCTTC. This translates into CASSLEQGQGASGYTF.